The present T cell receptor (beta chain) was sequenced within a study of blood T cell repertoires in COVID-19 (dated by TCRdb to the early 2020s). Regarding the research as a whole: The collaborator samples originated in the United States, Italy and Spain and spanned the acute and convalescent phases of COVID-19. The material from the prospective study consisted of cDNA or gDNA derived from T cells, B-cell-depleted T cells, or PBMCs. Subjects who had been exposed to COVID-19, were actively infected with it, or had recovered from it provided the deeply sampled blood TCRbeta repertoires that made up the dataset. The repertoires were released in a freely available public database intended as a resource for research on the immune response to SARS-CoV-2. The samples were drawn from the first 160 participants of the ongoing ImmuneRACE study and from some 1,300 subjects provided by 6 global collaborators. A de-identified subject ID, COVID-19 status, age in years and sex were almost always included in the sample metadata. Where available, HLA class I and class II types were taken from metadata supplied by the sample provider and were not determined by assay-based typing. Results the study describes overall, beyond this receptor: How much clinical and demographic metadata was included differed by source and by participant, and the metadata was provided uncurated.

Regarding this clone: No cognate antigen has been identified for it. The input lacks base qualities; no much larger clone sits a single base away.

Each collaborating institution followed its own protocols to collect whole blood in K2EDTA tubes. For TCRbeta analysis, collaborators shipped samples as frozen whole blood, isolated PBMCs, or DNA extracted from either of those sample types. Based on the germline V gene, the CDR1 and CDR2 sequences are SQVTM and ANQGSEA. Unmatched junction bases come to 21, with V trimmed by 4 bases and J by 5 bases. From its cysteine to its phenylalanine, the CDR3 spans 18 amino acids. Only the CDR3 portion is preserved as DNA: 54 bases, with reading frame beginning at the first base. TCRbeta CDR3 regions were amplified from genomic DNA using the immunoSEQ Assay, a bias-controlled multiplex PCR. The source study handled its data this way. The number of nucleated cells in each sample was estimated from the amplification of reference gene primers within the assay. To quantify the absolute abundance of each unique TCRbeta CDR3 rearrangement, sequence reads were collapsed and filtered. Productive Simpson clonality was computed per sample as the square root of Simpson's diversity index over productive rearrangements. In its TCRdb copy, this immuneACCESS table keeps in-frame sequences only and misses some clones. Where compared with another copy, unresolved V genes explain less than half of these, and the others have no known cause. V and J calls and clone size are as listed in that table; D and trimming were resolved from the DNA. For this sample the table gives about 20,000 clones, of which 75% to 95% were detected only once. The ten largest clonotypes hold 7.4% of the sample.

Recombination joined TRBV29-1 with TRBJ2-7; 9 middle bases align to TRBD1. Sequenced: peripheral blood. This clonotype originated in a man between 65 and 79 years old with active COVID-19. The CDR3 reads as follows: CSVATGQGSRTSKDEQYF. The nucleotides read TGCAGCGTTGCTACCGGACAGGGGTCGCGGACTAGTAAAGACGAGCAGTACTTC.